This passage covers 8 T cell receptor beta chains from one sample sequenced in a study of post-analysis software for immune sequencing data. General observations from the study: TRBV5-6, TRBV5-1 and TRBV20-1 belonged to a set of roughly five TRBV segments that were more frequent in patients than controls.

Their antigens remain unidentified. Unique molecular identifiers were built into the TCR beta cDNA libraries. TCRdb re-called the PCR reads with MiXCR, one entry per CDR3 protein. The table shows approximately 260,000 distinct CDR3 sequences, with less than 40% occurring only once. Sequencing input: blood. The receptors come from a girl aged 5-17 years with multiple sclerosis.

The sample holds many counts of this clonotype. Here the CDR3 DNA reads TGTGCCAGCAGCTTAGGGACGGAGTATGGCTACACCTTC. Translated, it gives CASSLGTEYGYTF. The V call is TRBV7-2, the J call TRBJ1-2; no clear D gene. The CDR3 length is 13 residues. Germline V gene data show CDR1 as SGHTA and CDR2 as FQGNSA. Trimming removed 1 base at V and 5 bases at J, with 8 bases between.

This clonotype came up a few times. The V gene is TRBV6-2 or TRBV6-3, the J gene TRBJ2-4; D is perhaps TRBD1 (5 bases). Judging by the DNA end, TRBJ2-7 fits better; the J call may be wrong. The CDR3 loop spans 13 amino acids. The germline V gene encodes CDR1 MNHEY and CDR2 SVGEGT. In DNA, the CDR3 is TGTGCCAGCAGTTACGGACATAGCTACGAGCAGTACTTC. It codes for CASSYGHSYEQYF.

CDR3 loop: CSAQNWFSTDTQYF. Written as DNA, the CDR3 is TGCAGTGCTCAGAACTGGTTTAGCACAGATACGCAGTATTTT. The chain carries TRBV20-1 and TRBJ2-3; D is unclear. The CDR3 is 14 amino acids. Germline V gene sequence: CDR1 DFQATT, CDR2 SNEGSKA (reference sequence). V was clipped by 5 bases and J by 0 bases, with 12 bases between them.

This clonotype has ten or more counts. This chain connects TRBV4-1 to TRBJ1-2, with no clear D. V lost 1 base to trimming and J lost 2 bases, with 5 bases between them. The CDR3 contains 13 residues. CDR1 MGHRA and CDR2 YSYEKL come from the germline V gene. DNA of the CDR3: TGCGCCAGCAGCCAAGTGATCAACTATGGCTACACCTTC. Protein: CASSQVINYGYTF.

The V call is TRBV6-5, the J call TRBJ1-3; D unresolved. Per the germline V gene, CDR1 is MNHEY and CDR2 is SVGAGI. The V gene lost 2 bases and the J gene lost 8 bases, with 13 bases spanning the gap. The CDR3 runs to 14 residues. Here the CDR3 reads CASSYRSDTDTIYF. The CDR3 nucleotides read TGTGCCAGCAGTTACCGTTCAGATACCGACACCATATATTTT.

This clonotype occurred many times. The chain joins TRBV11-2 to TRBJ1-1; D is unclear. The V end lost 0 bases, the J end lost 6 bases, and 8 bases lay between the germline ends. This CDR3 region has 13 residues. Per the germline V gene, CDR1 is SGHAT and CDR2 is FQNNGV. CDR3 nucleotides: TGTGCCAGCAGCTTAGATCGAGTCGCTGAAGCTTTCTTT. Its protein product is CASSLDRVAEAFF.

CDR3 protein: CSARVGRGNQPQHF. The DNA for the CDR3 is TGCAGTGCTAGAGTGGGGCGAGGCAATCAGCCCCAGCATTTT. V usage is TRBV20-1 and J usage is TRBJ1-5, with a weak D call TRBD1 (5 bases). The V and J ends lost 1 base and 2 bases respectively, with 9 bases between them. The CDR3 is 14 amino acids. Per the germline V gene, CDR1 is DFQATT and CDR2 is SNEGSKA (reference sequence).

The chain combines TRBV20-1 with TRBJ2-7; tentative D call: TRBD2 (5 bases). This CDR3 has 14 residues. The V and J ends lost 4 bases and 7 bases respectively, with 20 bases between them. Germline V CDR1 and CDR2: DFQATT, SNEGSKA (reference sequence). Here the CDR3 reads CSATSGRTSGEQYF. The CDR3 DNA sequence: TGCAGTGCTACCTCAGGACGGACCTCGGGGGAGCAGTACTTC.